This is a list of T cell receptor beta chains from one sample in a study of regulatory T cells in long-lasting Graves disease. TCRdb analysed the multiplex PCR reads with MiXCR anew, one entry per CDR3 protein. There are hundreds of thousands of distinct CDR3 sequences in the sample; 18% occur only once, and less than 45% lies in the top ten. The sequenced sample was peripheral blood mononuclear cells (PBMCs), obtained at new diagnosis, from a patient treated with antithyroid drugs. The source of these receptors is a female donor with Graves disease. Each CDR3 is given with its conserved first and last residue. D genes are given only for firm matches. Only some rows state a clone size, as once, few, many or a class for expanded clones.

V gene	clone size	J gene	D gene	CDR3 DNA	CDR3 protein
TRBV7-6	few	TRBJ2-1	NA	TGTGCCAGCATCTTGGGACCTAACAATGAGCAGTTCTTC	CASILGPNNEQFF
TRBV19	many	TRBJ1-5	NA	TGTGCCAGTACCTTAGGAGGGGCAGGGAGACAGCCCCAGCATTTT	CASTLGGAGRQPQHF
TRBV12-3/TRBV12-4	many	TRBJ1-2	NA	TGTGCCAGCAGTTTAGGGTGGGGCACTAACTATGGCTACACCTTC	CASSLGWGTNYGYTF
TRBV6-5	few	TRBJ2-1	TRBD2	TGTGCCAGCAGTTCAAGCGGGGTTACCTACAATGAGCAGTTCTTC	CASSSSGVTYNEQFF
TRBV6-2/TRBV6-3	many	TRBJ2-7	TRBD1	TGTGCCAGCAGATCCGGGACAGGGGGCGACGGGCAGTACTTC	CASRSGTGGDGQYF
TRBV7-2	many	TRBJ1-1	NA	TGTGCCAGCAGCTTAAACAGAGGCTACACTGAAGCTTTCTTT	CASSLNRGYTEAFF
TRBV2	many	TRBJ2-7	NA	TGTGCCAGCAGTGAAGCCCCACGGAAACCCACACACGAGCAGTACTTC	CASSEAPRKPTHEQYF
TRBV27	few	TRBJ2-3	NA	TGTGCCAGCAGCCCGGGCAGGGGTCTCGATACGCAGTATTTT	CASSPGRGLDTQYF
TRBV12-3/TRBV12-4	many	TRBJ2-2	NA	TGTGCCAGCAAAACCCATCCCTCCGGGACGAACACCGGGGAGCTGTTTTTT	CASKTHPSGTNTGELFF
TRBV2	many	TRBJ2-1	TRBD2	TGTGCCAGCAGTGAACGTCCGGGACTAGCAGATTACAATGAGCAGTTCTTC	CASSERPGLADYNEQFF
TRBV7-2	few	TRBJ2-7	NA	TGTGCCAACAGCTTCGACGGGCGCTCCTACGAGCAGTACTTC	CANSFDGRSYEQYF
TRBV12-3/TRBV12-4	many	TRBJ1-2	NA	TGTGCCAGCACTCACGGCTATGGCTACACCTTC	CASTHGYGYTF
TRBV4-2	NA	TRBJ2-7	NA	TGTGCCAGCAGCCAGGGGTGGGCGGCCGCCTACGAGCAGTACTTC	CASSQGWAAAYEQYF
TRBV25-1	NA	TRBJ2-1	NA	TGTGCCAGCAGTGAACGAGAGAATGAGCAGTTCTTC	CASSERENEQFF
TRBV5-1	many	TRBJ2-5	NA	TGCGCCAGCAGCTCGGGATCCCCCCTGGGGGAGACCCAGTACTTC	CASSSGSPLGETQYF
TRBV6-1	few	TRBJ2-3	NA	TGTGCCAGCAAACAAGCGGGTTACACAGATACGCAGTATTTT	CASKQAGYTDTQYF
TRBV28	NA	TRBJ2-7	TRBD2	TGTGCCAGCAGCCAATCCGGACTAGCGGGAGGACCCGGGGAGCAGTACTTC	CASSQSGLAGGPGEQYF
TRBV11-2	many	TRBJ1-6	NA	TGTGCCAGCAGTAAAGGCGCCTATAATTCACCCCTCCACTTT	CASSKGAYNSPLHF
TRBV6-2/TRBV6-3	many	TRBJ1-1	NA	TGTGCCAGCAGTTACGCACTATTGAACACTGAAGCTTTCTTT	CASSYALLNTEAFF
TRBV2	many	TRBJ2-1	NA	TGTGCCAGCAGTGAAACCCGGATACTAGTTCTGAGTAATGAGCAGTTCTTC	CASSETRILVLSNEQFF
TRBV6-4	few	TRBJ1-5	NA	TGTGCCAGCAGTGGCGGCAGGGATAGCAATCAGCCCCAGCATTTT	CASSGGRDSNQPQHF
TRBV6-1	many	TRBJ2-2	NA	TGTGCCAGCGGAAGGCGAGAAAACACCGGGGAGCTGTTTTTT	CASGRRENTGELFF
TRBV28	NA	TRBJ1-1	TRBD1	TGTGCCAGCAGCCCAGGGGGCGCGACCACTGAAGCTTTCTTT	CASSPGGATTEAFF
TRBV7-8	many	TRBJ1-4	NA	TGTGCCAGCAGCGAAGTTGCGACTAATGAAAAACTGTTTTTT	CASSEVATNEKLFF
TRBV11-3	NA	TRBJ2-1	NA	TGTGCCAGCAGTCCCCTCGCAGGGGAGTCCTACAATGAGCAGTTCTTC	CASSPLAGESYNEQFF
TRBV19	few	TRBJ2-7	NA	TGTGCCAGTAGTGCTTACACGGGTTCGGGGGAGCAGTACTTC	CASSAYTGSGEQYF
TRBV24-1	many	TRBJ2-1	TRBD2	TGTGCCACCAGTGATTCCAGACTAGCGGGAGTATCCGTTTTGTCTAATGAGCAGTTCTTC	CATSDSRLAGVSVLSNEQFF
TRBV30	many	TRBJ1-2	NA	TGTGCCTGGAGCATTAAGGGAGGGATGAATGGCTACACCTTC	CAWSIKGGMNGYTF
TRBV24-1	NA	TRBJ2-1	TRBD2	TGTGCCACCAGTGACGGGACTAGCGGATACAATGAGCAGTTCTTC	CATSDGTSGYNEQFF
TRBV12-3/TRBV12-4	many	TRBJ2-1	NA	TGTGCCAGCAGTAGGGGGTCGACTCACAATGAGCAGTTCTTC	CASSRGSTHNEQFF
TRBV7-9	many	TRBJ2-7	NA	TGTGCCAGCAGTTACCCCCGCGGAGACGAGCAGTACTTC	CASSYPRGDEQYF
TRBV6-2/TRBV6-3	NA	TRBJ2-1	NA	TGTGCCAGCAGTTACAGACAACCTAAGGGGTCCAATGAGCAGTTCTTC	CASSYRQPKGSNEQFF